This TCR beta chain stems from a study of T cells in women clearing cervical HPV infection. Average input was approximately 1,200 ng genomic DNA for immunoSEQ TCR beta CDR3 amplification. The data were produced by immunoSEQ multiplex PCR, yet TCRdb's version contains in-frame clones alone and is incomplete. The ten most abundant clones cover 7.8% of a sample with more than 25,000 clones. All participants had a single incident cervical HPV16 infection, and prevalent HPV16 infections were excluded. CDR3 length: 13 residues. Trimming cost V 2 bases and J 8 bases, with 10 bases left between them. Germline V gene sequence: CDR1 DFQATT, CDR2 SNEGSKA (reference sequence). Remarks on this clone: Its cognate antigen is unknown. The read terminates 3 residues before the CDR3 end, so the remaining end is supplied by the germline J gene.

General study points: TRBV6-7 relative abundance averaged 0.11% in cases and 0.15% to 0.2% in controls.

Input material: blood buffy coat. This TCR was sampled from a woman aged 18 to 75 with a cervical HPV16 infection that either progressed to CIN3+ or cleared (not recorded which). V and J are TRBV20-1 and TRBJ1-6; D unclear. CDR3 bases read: TGCAGTGCTAGAAGAGAGCGTGATTCACCC. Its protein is CSARRERDSP. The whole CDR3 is CSARRERDSPLHF.